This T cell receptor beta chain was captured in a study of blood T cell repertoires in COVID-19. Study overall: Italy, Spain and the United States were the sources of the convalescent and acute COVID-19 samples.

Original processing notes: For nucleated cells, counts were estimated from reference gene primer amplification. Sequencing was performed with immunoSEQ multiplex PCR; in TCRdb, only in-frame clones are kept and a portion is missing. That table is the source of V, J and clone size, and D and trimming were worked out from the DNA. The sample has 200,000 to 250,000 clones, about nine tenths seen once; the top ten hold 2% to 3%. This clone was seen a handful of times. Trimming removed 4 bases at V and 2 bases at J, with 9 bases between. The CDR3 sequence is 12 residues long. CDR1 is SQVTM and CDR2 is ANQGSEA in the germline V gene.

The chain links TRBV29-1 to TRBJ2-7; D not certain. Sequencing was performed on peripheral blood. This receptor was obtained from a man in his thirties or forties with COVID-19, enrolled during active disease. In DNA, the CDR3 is TGCAGCGTTGGCACCACTACCTACGAGCAGTACTTC. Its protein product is CSVGTTTYEQYF.